Listed below are T cell receptor beta chains from one sample, sequenced in a study of monozygotic twins with inflammatory bowel disease. TCRdb reanalyzed the 5' RACE reads, giving one entry per CDR3 protein sequence and no DNA. The listing contains 300,000 to 400,000 distinct CDR3 sequences. Sequencing was carried out using blood. The receptor source for this set is a human donor with ulcerative colitis or Crohn's disease, or a healthy co-twin of an affected twin (not recorded which). Each CDR3 is given with its conserved first and last residue. Each record gives: J gene, CDR3 length, V gene, CDR3 protein.

>TRBJ2-2|15|TRBV12-3/TRBV12-4
CASSPLSAGTGELFF
>TRBJ2-1|15|TRBV12-3/TRBV12-4
CASSLSVGSGNEQFF
>TRBJ2-7|13|TRBV20-1
CSARDSGANEQYF
>TRBJ2-2|15|TRBV5-1
CASSLSGLSTGELFF
>TRBJ2-7|15|TRBV3-1
CASSQEAGVSYEQYF
>TRBJ2-1|15|TRBV29-1
CSVEGLTREYNEQFF
>TRBJ2-1|16|TRBV5-1
CASSPVGASGVGEQFF
>TRBJ1-1|15|TRBV7-6
CASSSRENLNTEAFF
>TRBJ2-1|16|TRBV5-1
CASSFGTSGRVDEQFF
>TRBJ2-5|12|TRBV10-2
CAGGREVETQYF
>TRBJ1-1|15|TRBV6-1
CASKKGQGRRTEAFF
>TRBJ2-7|17|TRBV7-2
CASSFPSGRARTYEQYF
>TRBJ2-5|15|TRBV4-1
CASSHGDRGQETQYF
>TRBJ2-5|16|TRBV7-2
CASSRRLGTGQETQYF
>TRBJ2-2|16|TRBV9
CASSVGGSGLAGELFF
>TRBJ2-7|18|TRBV5-1
CASSLFPFQPSTSYEQYF
>TRBJ2-1|15|TRBV5-1
CASSLEAPRSGFQFF
>TRBJ2-5|13|TRBV4-1
CASSRGPQETQYF
>TRBJ1-1|15|TRBV18
CASSPLGMSNTEAFF
>TRBJ1-1|13|TRBV29-1
CSVVPQKATQAFF
>TRBJ2-7|12|TRBV5-5
CASSSTVYEQYF
>TRBJ1-4|14|TRBV11-2
CASSSDRLNEKLFF
>TRBJ1-1|11|TRBV29-1
CSPTSSTEAFF
>TRBJ2-4|15|TRBV29-1
CSTWGQGLLGSIQYF
>TRBJ2-1|12|TRBV20-1
CSANGLNNEQFF
>TRBJ2-1|15|TRBV6-1
CASRGDYPPSGEQFF
>TRBJ2-1|15|TRBV5-1
CASSLGDGVYNEQFF
>TRBJ2-1|12|TRBV7-9
CASSFGYNEQFF
>TRBJ1-2|14|TRBV7-2
CASSLGQAYYGYTF
>TRBJ1-1|12|TRBV29-1
CSVSDGGSESFF
>TRBJ2-1|15|TRBV12-3/TRBV12-4
CASSTTSRRIGEQFF
>TRBJ2-7|14|TRBV5-1
CASRGEAGDYEQYF
>TRBJ2-7|14|TRBV4-1
CASSPPGNRNEQYF
>TRBJ2-7|13|TRBV5-1
CASSSAESYEQYF
>TRBJ2-1|15|TRBV3-1
CASSQSPSGYNEQFF
>TRBJ2-7|18|TRBV29-1
CSVITGPHQSGSSYEQYF
>TRBJ2-3|19|TRBV11-2
CAISLRGPSGRRYTDTQYF
>TRBJ1-2|14|TRBV4-3
CASSLTGTHHGYTF
>TRBJ2-3|16|TRBV5-1
CASSLGPLANTDTQYF
>TRBJ1-3|17|TRBV12-5
CASGLYPGRPDGNTIYF
>TRBJ2-2|15|TRBV10-3
CAIGLVGGNTGELFF
>TRBJ1-2|13|TRBV18
CASSPTSVYGYTF
>TRBJ2-7|19|TRBV12-3/TRBV12-4
CASSPQGRDPRRVFYEQYF
>TRBJ1-1|15|TRBV29-1
CSVVGLRGWGTEAFF
>TRBJ2-1|13|TRBV6-6
CASSRPDRPSRFF
>TRBJ2-3|14|TRBV5-1
CASSLVYGGDTQYF
>TRBJ2-7|15|TRBV10-1
CASSGRDRGRGEQYF
>TRBJ1-3|13|TRBV20-1
CSAPDNSGNTIYF
>TRBJ1-3|16|TRBV12-5
CASGFGPPRTGNTIYF
>TRBJ2-3|16|TRBV15
CATSRDNPSGTDTQYF
>TRBJ2-7|15|TRBV12-3/TRBV12-4
CASSRPRTGVHEQYF
>TRBJ2-7|12|TRBV20-1
CSTRGRTYEQYF
>TRBJ2-3|15|TRBV29-1
CSVEVGTRRTDTQYF
>TRBJ1-2|16|TRBV27
CASSLYRQGPSYGYTF
>TRBJ2-1|16|TRBV7-2
CASSLRPGLAGNEQFF